This T cell receptor beta chain derives from a study of identical twins. Study results and caveats: The study found that models underestimated out-of-frame TCR alpha sharing in monozygotic twins.

Template switching introduced a universal primer site, and the cDNA bore unique molecular identifiers. TCRdb ran MiXCR on the 5' RACE reads and lists one entry per CDR3 protein. The repertoire holds a few hundred thousand distinct CDR3 sequences, with around 20% as singletons. On this clonotype: The target antigen is unknown.

The CDR3 length is 12 residues. Between the trimmed V and J ends, which lost 5 bases and 5 bases, there was a span of 9 bases. The origin of this receptor is a man aged 50 or older in good health. The genes are TRBV12-3 or TRBV12-4 and TRBJ2-5; D gene unclear. Sample: naive T cells sorted from blood. CDR3 in amino acids: CASSERGETQYF. CDR3 nucleotides: TGTGCCAGCAGTGAGCGAGGCGAGACCCAGTACTTC.